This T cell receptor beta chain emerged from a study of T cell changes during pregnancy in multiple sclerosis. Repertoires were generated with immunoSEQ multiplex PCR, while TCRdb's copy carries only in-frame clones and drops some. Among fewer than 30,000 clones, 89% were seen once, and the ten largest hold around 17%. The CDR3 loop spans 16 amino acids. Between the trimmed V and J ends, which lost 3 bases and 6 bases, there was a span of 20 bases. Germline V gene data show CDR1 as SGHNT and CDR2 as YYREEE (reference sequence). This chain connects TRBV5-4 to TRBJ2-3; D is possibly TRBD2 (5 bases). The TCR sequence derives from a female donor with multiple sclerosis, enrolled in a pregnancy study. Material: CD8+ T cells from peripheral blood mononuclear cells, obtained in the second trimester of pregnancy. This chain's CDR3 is CASSSRTRASRDTQYF. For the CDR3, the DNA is TGTGCCAGCAGCTCAAGGACGCGGGCCTCTCGGGATACGCAGTATTTT.